The clone carrying this TCR beta chain was counted between two and nine times. Assay: immunoSEQ multiplex PCR; the TCRdb copy retains only in-frame clones and omits some. The sample consists of more than 95,000 clones, almost 85% of them appearing once. This entry is derived from a study of blood T cell repertoires in COVID-19. As for the study in general: Sources were T cells, B-cell-depleted T cells, or PBMCs; the material itself was cDNA or gDNA.

Germline trimming cut 3 bases from V and 0 bases from J; bases unmatched to any gene: 13. The CDR3 covers 18 residues. The chain has TRBV23-1 and TRBJ1-2, with 7 bases that match TRBD1. TRBV23-1 is an ORF; its function is uncertain. Source material: peripheral blood. The sequence was obtained from a man aged 65 to 85 with active or convalescent COVID-19. The CDR3 loop reads CASSHLDRAELSNYGYTF. The CDR3 DNA reads TGCGCCAGCAGTCACCTCGACAGGGCGGAACTCTCTAACTATGGCTACACCTTC.